A selection of T cell receptor beta chains follows, all from one sample in a study of glioma-infiltrating T cells after dendritic cell vaccination. Data came from immunoSEQ multiplex PCR; TCRdb stores just in-frame clones and leaves some out. The sample holds fewer than 110,000 clones; 81% are singletons and the top ten take 12%. The input for sequencing was blood, taken before dendritic cell vaccination. The receptor source for this set is a human donor with glioblastoma. Each CDR3 is given with its conserved first and last residue. D genes are given only for firm matches. Size values are once, few and many counts, or a class for expanded clones, and some rows have none.

v_gene,j_gene,abundance,d_gene,CDR3aa,CDR3nt
TRBV19,TRBJ2-5,-,TRBD1,CASSSQGKEETQYF,TGTGCCAGTAGTTCACAGGGGAAGGAAGAGACCCAGTACTTC
TRBV10-3,TRBJ2-5,-,TRBD2,CAISEEAAGEETQYF,TGTGCCATCAGTGAAGAAGCGGCGGGGGAGGAGACCCAGTACTTC
TRBV7-9,TRBJ2-1,-,TRBD2,CASRGAGVGEQFF,TGTGCCAGCAGGGGAGCGGGGGTTGGTGAGCAGTTCTTC
TRBV10-2,TRBJ1-2,few,TRBD1,CASSPPGQGAQGYTF,TGTGCCAGCAGTCCACCGGGACAGGGGGCGCAAGGCTACACCTTC
TRBV6-5,TRBJ2-3,once,TRBD2,CASIDPSGGANTQYF,TGTGCCAGCATTGATCCTAGCGGGGGGGCCAATACGCAGTATTTT
TRBV2,TRBJ2-5,-,-,CASSETLAQETQYF,TGTGCCAGCAGTGAAACCCTAGCCCAAGAGACCCAGTACTTC
TRBV16,TRBJ1-1,-,-,CASSQDGGFAEAFF,TGTGCCAGCAGCCAAGACGGGGGGTTCGCTGAAGCTTTCTTT
TRBV30,TRBJ1-2,-,-,CAWSVRDSHYGYTF,TGTGCCTGGAGTGTACGAGACAGCCACTATGGCTACACCTTC
TRBV27,TRBJ2-1,-,TRBD1,CASSSPRGLRYNEQFF,TGTGCCAGCAGCTCCCCCAGGGGGCTTCGGTACAATGAGCAGTTCTTC
TRBV4-2,TRBJ2-7,-,TRBD2,CASSQVAGPGEQYF,TGTGCCAGCAGCCAAGTAGCGGGGCCTGGAGAGCAGTACTTC
TRBV30,TRBJ2-7,-,TRBD2,CAWSLSKGGGTYEQYF,TGTGCCTGGAGTTTGAGCAAGGGCGGGGGGACCTACGAGCAGTACTTC
TRBV18,TRBJ1-5,-,-,CASSPPSTNQPQHF,TGTGCCAGCTCACCACCTTCGACTAATCAGCCCCAGCATTTT
TRBV10-3,TRBJ2-3,-,-,CAHNRAGTDTQYF,TGTGCCCACAACCGAGCGGGCACAGATACGCAGTATTTT
TRBV19,TRBJ2-5,-,TRBD2,CASSAGLALETQYF,TGTGCCAGTAGTGCGGGACTAGCGTTAGAGACCCAGTACTTC
TRBV19,TRBJ1-2,-,TRBD1,CASSISDRDYGYTF,TGTGCCAGTAGTATTTCGGACAGGGACTATGGCTACACCTTC
TRBV6-5,TRBJ2-5,-,TRBD1,CASRPGQGETQYF,TGTGCCAGCAGACCGGGACAGGGGGAGACCCAGTACTTC
TRBV18,TRBJ2-7,few,TRBD1,CASSPSGGAYEQYF,TGTGCCAGCTCACCCTCAGGGGGCGCCTACGAGCAGTACTTC
TRBV7-6,TRBJ1-6,-,TRBD1,CASSRDRGDPYNSPLHF,TGTGCCAGCAGCCGAGACAGGGGCGATCCCTATAATTCACCCCTCCACTTT
TRBV5-1,TRBJ2-3,-,-,CASSHSDTQYF,TGCGCCAGCAGCCACTCAGATACGCAGTATTTT
TRBV4-1,TRBJ2-5,-,-,CASSQPPIETQYF,TGCGCCAGCAGCCAACCCCCCATAGAGACCCAGTACTTC
TRBV30,TRBJ1-6,-,-,CAWSPDSSYNSPLHF,TGTGCCTGGAGTCCGGACAGCTCCTATAATTCACCCCTCCACTTT
TRBV2,TRBJ2-6,-,TRBD2,CASLPSGAFSGANVLTF,TGTGCCAGCCTTCCTAGCGGGGCTTTCTCTGGGGCCAACGTCCTGACTTTC
TRBV19,TRBJ1-1,few,-,CASSWAGKTEAFF,TGTGCCAGTAGTTGGGCGGGGAAAACGGAAGCTTTCTTT
TRBV19,TRBJ1-1,-,TRBD1,CASSPRQGRNTEAFF,TGTGCCAGTAGTCCCAGACAGGGTCGAAACACTGAAGCTTTCTTT
TRBV19,TRBJ2-7,-,TRBD1,CASRSTGDRHEQYF,TGTGCCAGTCGTTCGACAGGGGACCGCCACGAGCAGTACTTC
TRBV6-6,TRBJ1-4,-,TRBD1,CASSNTGATNEKLFF,TGTGCCAGCAGTAATACAGGGGCAACTAATGAAAAACTGTTTTTT
TRBV27,TRBJ2-3,-,-,CASSLATLTDTQYF,TGTGCCAGCAGTCTAGCTACACTCACAGATACGCAGTATTTT
TRBV5-1,TRBJ2-7,-,TRBD1,CASTINTGGYYEQYF,TGCGCCAGCACCATAAACACAGGGGGATACTACGAGCAGTACTTC
TRBV30,TRBJ2-3,-,TRBD2,CAWSQAGDTDTQYF,TGTGCCTGGAGTCAAGCGGGGGACACAGATACGCAGTATTTT
TRBV14,TRBJ2-2,-,-,CASSQDRFGLATGELFF,TGTGCCAGCAGCCAAGATCGATTTGGCTTAGCCACCGGGGAGCTGTTTTTT
TRBV7-6,TRBJ2-3,-,TRBD2,CASRSGLAGSTDTQYF,TGTGCCAGCAGGTCCGGACTAGCGGGGAGCACAGATACGCAGTATTTT